The entry below gives a single T cell receptor beta chain sequence along with its context. This clone may be a read error of a much larger clone one base away. Axillary draining lymph nodes of breast cancer patients supplied the node samples. Each CDR3 protein is one row after TCRdb ran MiXCR on the multiplex PCR reads. The sample shows 200,000 to 300,000 distinct CDR3 sequences, 30% of them seen only once. These data come from a study of breast tumors, draining lymph nodes, adjacent tissues. Germline CDR1 SGHTA, CDR2 FQGNSA. Deletions cut 6 bases from V and 1 base from J, with 7 bases between. The CDR3 is 12 amino acids.

The chain carries TRBV7-2 and TRBJ2-7; D unclear. The source of this sequence is a female donor with breast cancer. Some clones in this sample may be carry-over from other donors' samples. Sequencing was done on a sample of axillary lymph node tissue. CDR3 sequence reads: CTSRPQSYEQYF. The CDR3 coding sequence is TGTACCAGCAGACCGCAGTCCTACGAGCAGTACTTC.